Listed below are T cell receptor beta chains from one sample, sequenced in a study of T cell responses to AZD1222 COVID-19 vaccine. Produced via immunoSEQ multiplex PCR; TCRdb's table is partial and in-frame only. This table has more than 150,000 clones, 94% appearing once. The sample consisted of peripheral blood, taken on day 0 of AZD1222 vaccination. The source is an adult in good health. CDR3s include the opening cysteine and the closing phenylalanine or tryptophan. A D gene is named only where the DNA matches it firmly.

J	D	V	CDR3	DNA
TRBJ1-2	TRBD1	TRBV27	CASRFRQGANGYTF	TGTGCCAGCCGTTTCCGGCAGGGGGCCAATGGCTACACCTTC
TRBJ2-7	-	TRBV28	CASIKGLESYEQYF	TGTGCCAGCATAAAGGGACTTGAATCCTACGAGCAGTACTTC
TRBJ1-1	-	TRBV7-8	CASSLSLSRGTEAFF	TGTGCCAGCAGCTTATCATTATCCAGGGGAACTGAAGCTTTCTTT
TRBJ1-2	TRBD1	TRBV24-1	CATSLTGGPPSGGYTF	TGTGCCACCAGCTTGACAGGGGGCCCCCCTTCTGGTGGCTACACCTTC
TRBJ2-6	-	TRBV7-9	CASPQSGSSGANVLTF	TGTGCCAGCCCACAAAGCGGGTCTTCTGGGGCCAACGTCCTGACTTTC
TRBJ1-5	TRBD1	TRBV29-1	CSVSTGDLNQPQHF	TGCAGCGTGTCGACAGGGGACCTCAATCAGCCCCAGCATTTT
TRBJ2-6	TRBD1	TRBV5-1	CASSTRGRGSGANVLTF	TGCGCCAGCAGCACCAGGGGGCGCGGCTCTGGGGCCAACGTCCTGACTTTC
TRBJ1-5	-	TRBV18	CASSPAGDQPQHF	TGTGCCAGCTCACCAGCCGGGGATCAGCCCCAGCATTTT
TRBJ1-1	-	TRBV12-3/TRBV12-4	CASSRNGNTEAFF	TGTGCCAGCAGCCGAAATGGGAACACTGAAGCTTTCTTT
TRBJ2-3	-	TRBV6-5	CATRREPSTDTQYF	TGTGCCACAAGACGGGAGCCGTCCACAGATACGCAGTATTTT
TRBJ1-2	TRBD1	TRBV19	CASMTRNRGWGYTF	TGTGCCAGTATGACCCGGAACAGGGGCTGGGGCTACACCTTC
TRBJ1-3	TRBD1	TRBV28	CASSLRQGNKVTIYF	TGTGCCAGCAGTCTTAGACAGGGGAACAAAGTCACCATATATTTT